These 9 T cell receptor beta chains originate from one sample sequenced in a study of T cell changes during pregnancy in multiple sclerosis (dated by TCRdb to about 2019). The library was built by means of the immunoSEQ multiplex PCR assay. The table comes from immuneACCESS by way of TCRdb, which keeps in-frame sequences with V and J called. Part of the clones is missing from these tables; in studies checked, under half for an unresolved V gene and the rest for unknown reasons. The table for this sample lists about 70,000 clones; about 94% of them were counted only once. The top ten clonotypes cover 0.5% to 0.65% of the sample. Here the sequenced sample was peripheral blood, taken in the third trimester of pregnancy. These receptor sequences come from a female donor with multiple sclerosis, enrolled in a pregnancy study.

The chain joins TRBV4-1 to TRBJ1-1, with 7 nucleotides matching TRBD1. CDR3 length: 14 residues. Germline V lookup: CDR1 MGHRA, CDR2 YSYEKL. V dropped 6 bases and J dropped 0; count of bases not matched to a gene: 4. The CDR3 spells CASRTTGMNTEAFF. The CDR3 DNA reads as TGCGCCAGCAGGACGACAGGGATGAACACTGAAGCTTTCTTT.

The chain combines TRBV5-5 with TRBJ2-1, with D maybe TRBD2 (6 bases). Looked up from germline, CDR1 is SGHKS and CDR2 is YYEKEE (reference sequence). V shed 4 bases and J shed 6 bases, with 17 bases lying between them. The CDR3 is 15 amino acids. CDR3 in DNA: TGTGCCAGCAGCCGGGGCCCGGAGGGGACCAATGAGCAGTTCTTC. It codes for CASSRGPEGTNEQFF.

Here the CDR3 reads CAWSKAGIYNEQFF. CDR3 nucleotide sequence: TGTGCCTGGAGTAAAGCAGGGATCTACAATGAGCAGTTCTTC. The chain recombines TRBV30 with TRBJ2-1, with D possibly TRBD1 on 5 matching bases. The CDR3 runs 14 residues. Germline CDR1 is GTSNPN and CDR2 is SVGIG (reference sequence). Trimming removed 2 bases from V and 3 bases from J, with 11 bases in between.

This chain uses TRBV4-2 with TRBJ2-5; 12 bases are shared with TRBD2. Germline V CDR1 and CDR2: LGHNA, YNFKEQ. Trimming took 2 bases from V and 5 from J; bases not matched to a gene: 9. This CDR3 is built from 17 residues. The chain's CDR3 is CASSQSTLAGGPETQYF. The CDR3 DNA reads TGTGCCAGCAGCCAATCTACCCTAGCGGGGGGGCCGGAGACCCAGTACTTC.

This chain links TRBV15 with TRBJ1-5, with TRBD1 identical over 9 bases. The CDR3 is 16 amino acids. Looked up from germline, CDR1 is LNHNV and CDR2 is YYDKDF (reference sequence). The ends lost 5 bases at V and 6 bases at J; junction bases unmatched: 11. The CDR3 nucleotides read TGTGCCACCAGCCCAACCCCGGGACAGGGAGGTCAGCCCCAGCATTTT. Translation: CATSPTPGQGGQPQHF.

V gene TRBV5-1 combines with J gene TRBJ2-3, with TRBD2 identical over 15 bases. V was pared by 3 bases and J by 8 bases, with 7 bases of the junction left unmatched. CDR1 and CDR2 (germline): SGHRS, YFSETQ. This CDR3 is built from 16 residues. The CDR3 spells CASSWTSGGASITQYF. CDR3 bases: TGCGCCAGCAGCTGGACTAGCGGGGGGGCTTCTATTACGCAGTATTTT.

V and J are TRBV18 and TRBJ2-5, with D perhaps matching TRBD1 (5 bases). From germline, CDR1 is KGHSH and CDR2 LQKENI. With 3 bases removed from V and 0 bases from J, the gap between germline ends came to 8 bases. There are 14 residues in the CDR3. This chain's CDR3 is CASSPRQNQETQYF. The CDR3 DNA reads TGTGCCAGCTCACCTCGACAGAACCAAGAGACCCAGTACTTC.

This sequence joins TRBV5-4 and TRBJ1-2; 7 bases agree with TRBD1. The V gene's germline CDR1 is SGHNT and CDR2 YYREEE (reference sequence). V shed 2 bases and J 8 bases; nucleotides not matched to a gene: 9. This CDR3 comprises 14 residues. CDR3 residues: CASSLPRGTRGYTF. CDR3 coding DNA: TGTGCCAGCAGCTTACCCAGGGGGACCCGGGGCTACACCTTC.

The chain recombines TRBV10-2 with TRBJ2-1; TRBD2 matches at 9 bases. The CDR3 sequence is 15 residues long. CDR1 is WSHSY and CDR2 is SAAADI in the germline V gene. Trimming at V came to 6 bases and at J to 3 bases, leaving 6 bases not matched to a gene. The CDR3 protein is CASSRQRGDYNEQFF. The DNA for the CDR3 is TGCGCCAGCAGCCGCCAGCGGGGGGACTACAATGAGCAGTTCTTC.